These 8 T cell receptor beta chains share one sample of origin, sequenced in a study of regulatory T cells in long-lasting Graves disease. Documented time point: newly diagnosed GD, antithyroid drugs for less than 3 months. PBMC RNA was the source of the TCR library. iRepertoire HTBI primers and Arm-PCR of CDR3 regions built TCR beta libraries. TCRdb recomputed calls from the multiplex PCR reads with MiXCR, one row per CDR3 protein. The repertoire has some 490,000 distinct CDR3 sequences, around 12% of them found once; the top ten carry roughly 9.3%. The sample also formed part of further work on T cells in Graves' hyperthyroidism and ophthalmopathy.

The sequences come from peripheral blood mononuclear cells (PBMCs), collected at new diagnosis, from a patient treated with antithyroid drugs. The receptors were sampled from a woman aged 25 to 45 with Graves disease.

This chain connects TRBV20-1 to TRBJ2-1; 8 nucleotides align to TRBD2. This CDR3 contains 13 residues. Per germline, CDR1 DFQATT and CDR2 SNEGSKA (reference sequence). V lost 6 bases, J lost 8 bases, and 9 bases stayed unmatched. The CDR3 sequence is CSARKASGHEQFF. In DNA form, the CDR3 reads TGCAGTGCCAGAAAGGCTAGCGGGCATGAGCAGTTCTTC.

The chain links TRBV10-3 to TRBJ2-3; 9 positions agree with TRBD2. The germline gives CDR1 ENHRY, CDR2 SYGVKD. There are 15 residues in the CDR3. The junction had 6 bases not matched to a gene; V was cut back by 2 bases and J by 6 bases. CDR3 nucleotide sequence: TGTGCCATCAGTGAGGGGGCGGGGGGGCCGGATACGCAGTATTTT. It specifies CAISEGAGGPDTQYF.

This chain uses TRBV20-1 with TRBJ2-7; no clear D gene. CDR1 DFQATT and CDR2 SNEGSKA come from the germline V gene (reference sequence). V lost 7 bases and J lost 4, with 14 bases in between. The CDR3 has 12 residues. CDR3 nucleotide sequence: TGCAGTGTTAATGCTCCCGGGTACGAGCAGTACTTC. Encoded protein: CSVNAPGYEQYF.

Comment on this clonotype: One end of the junction varies from germline; a read error may be responsible. The rearrangement links TRBV7-9 to TRBJ2-4; 9 nucleotides agree with TRBD2. The germline CDR1 and CDR2 sequences are SEHNR and FQNEAQ (reference sequence). The CDR3 loop spans 17 amino acids. In DNA form, the CDR3 reads TGTGCCAGCAGCTTAGGCGCGGGAGGGATCGCCAAAAGCATTCAGTACTTC. Translation: CASSLGAGGIAKSIQYF.

This clonotype was picked up many times. V and J are TRBV11-1 and TRBJ2-7, with TRBD2 matching over 8 bases. This CDR3 is 14 amino acids long. CDR1 is SGHAT and CDR2 is FQDESV in the germline V gene (reference sequence). The V segment lost 2 bases and the J segment 3 bases; nucleotides outside the gene matches: 3. The CDR3 loop reads CASSLLSGDYEQYF. The CDR3 nucleotides read TGTGCCAGCAGCTTACTTAGCGGGGACTACGAGCAGTACTTC.

In this sample, this clonotype turned up a few times. Because the CDR3 is missing its conserved closing phenylalanine or tryptophan, this is likely a read error. This chain joins TRBV6-5 and TRBJ1-5; D may be TRBD1 (6 bases). V dropped 0 bases and J dropped 7 bases, with 22 bases sitting between them. Germline loops: CDR1 MNHEY, CDR2 SVGAGI. The CDR3 extends over 18 amino acids. The CDR3 DNA sequence: TGTGCCAGCAGTTACTCGCAGACAGGACTCCTCATTGGACAGCCCCAGCATTCT. It encodes CASSYSQTGLLIGQPQHS.

This clonotype was recorded many times. The chain combines TRBV6-9 with TRBJ2-7, with 9 bases that match TRBD1. J lost 2 bases, V lost 4 bases, and 6 bases had no gene match. Germline V gene sequence: CDR1 MNHGY, CDR2 SVAAGI. This CDR3 region has 15 residues. The DNA for the CDR3 is TGTGCCAGCAGTTCCTCCGGGACAGGGACCTACGAGCAGTACTTC. Protein: CASSSSGTGTYEQYF.

This clonotype was recorded at least ten times. The CDR3 coding sequence is TGTGCCAGCTCCGTCGGGGGCATTCGAAACGAAAAACTGTTTTTT. Translating it yields CASSVGGIRNEKLFF. The rearrangement joins TRBV2 to TRBJ1-4; tentative D call: TRBD1 (6 bases). The CDR3 spans 15 residues. Looked up from germline, CDR1 is SNHLY and CDR2 is FYNNEI. Trimming took off 8 bases at V and 8 bases at J, with 21 bases between the two ends.